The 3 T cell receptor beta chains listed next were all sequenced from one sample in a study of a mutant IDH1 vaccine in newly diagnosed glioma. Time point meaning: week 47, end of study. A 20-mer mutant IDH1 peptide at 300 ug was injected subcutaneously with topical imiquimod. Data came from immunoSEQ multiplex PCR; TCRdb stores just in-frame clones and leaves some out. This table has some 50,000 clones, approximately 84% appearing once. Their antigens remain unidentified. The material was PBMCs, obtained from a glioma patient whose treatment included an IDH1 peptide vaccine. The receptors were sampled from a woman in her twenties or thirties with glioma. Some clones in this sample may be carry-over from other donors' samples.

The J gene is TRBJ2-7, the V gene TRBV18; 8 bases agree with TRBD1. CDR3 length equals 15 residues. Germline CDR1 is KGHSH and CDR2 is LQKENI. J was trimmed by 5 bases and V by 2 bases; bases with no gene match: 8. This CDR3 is CASSPTADRVDEQYF. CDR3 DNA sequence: TGTGCCAGCTCACCAACAGCGGACAGGGTCGACGAGCAGTACTTC.

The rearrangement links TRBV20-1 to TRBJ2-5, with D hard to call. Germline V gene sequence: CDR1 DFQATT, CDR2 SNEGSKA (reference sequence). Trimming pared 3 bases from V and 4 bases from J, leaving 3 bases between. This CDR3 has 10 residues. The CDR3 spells CSASTETQYF. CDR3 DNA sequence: TGCAGTGCTAGCACAGAGACCCAGTACTTC.

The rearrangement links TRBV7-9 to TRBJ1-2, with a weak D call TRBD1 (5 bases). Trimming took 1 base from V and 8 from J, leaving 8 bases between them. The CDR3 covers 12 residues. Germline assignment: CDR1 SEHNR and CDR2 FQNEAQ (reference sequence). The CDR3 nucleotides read TGTGCCAGCAGCTTAGGGGGGAGGGGCTACACCTTC. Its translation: CASSLGGRGYTF.